The 16 T cell receptor beta chains listed next were all sequenced from one sample in a study of CD8+ T cells in alopecia areata. Treatment in this sample: oral pan-JAK inhibitor, 5-10 mg twice daily. Sequencing templates came from extracted RNA that was reverse transcribed into cDNA. The data were produced by immunoSEQ multiplex PCR, yet TCRdb's version contains in-frame clones alone and is incomplete. The table lists around 270,000 clones, more than 45% of them singletons. Here the sequenced sample was CD4+ T cells sorted from blood, taken at week 24, from a patient treated with tofacitinib. Receptors originate from a human donor with alopecia areata.

This chain links TRBV6-5 with TRBJ1-2; 8 nucleotides agree with TRBD1. The V and J ends lost 4 bases and 14 bases, in that order; junction bases with no gene match: 6. Looked up from germline, CDR1 is MNHEY and CDR2 is SVGAGI. The CDR3 is 11 residues long. In DNA, the CDR3 is TGTGCCAGCAGTTCGAGGGACAGGCAGACCTTC. Its translation is CASSSRDRQTF.

This clone was counted between two and nine times. The chain recombines TRBV4-1 with TRBJ2-2, with D possibly called TRBD1 or TRBD2 (6 bases each). V was clipped by 0 bases and J by 2 bases, with 10 bases between them. This CDR3 contains 16 residues. Germline CDR1 reads MGHRA; CDR2 reads YSYEKL. CDR3 in amino acids: CASSQEGGLNTGELFF. The CDR3 DNA is TGCGCCAGCAGCCAAGAAGGGGGACTCAACACCGGGGAGCTGTTTTTT.

This clone was seen only a few times. This chain uses TRBV7-2 with TRBJ1-2, with 7 bases matching TRBD1. V lost 4 bases to trimming and J lost 7 bases; unmatched junction nucleotides: 12. Per germline, CDR1 SGHTA and CDR2 FQGNSA. The CDR3 spans 15 residues. CDR3 in amino acids: CASSSDRAWEGGYTF. In nucleotides, the CDR3 is TGTGCCAGCAGCTCCGACAGGGCGTGGGAGGGTGGCTACACCTTC.

The gene calls are TRBV30 and TRBJ2-1; TRBD1 matches 9 bases. The CDR3 spans 14 residues. V was pared by 4 bases and J by 7 bases, with 8 bases of the junction left unmatched. Looked up from germline, CDR1 is GTSNPN and CDR2 is SVGIG (reference sequence). DNA of the CDR3: TGTGCCTGGAATATGGGGACAGGGTCGAATGAGCAGTTCTTC. Encoded protein: CAWNMGTGSNEQFF.

The sample holds a few counts of this clone. The chain joins TRBV12-5 to TRBJ1-3; tentative D call: TRBD1 (6 bases). Germline CDR1 LGHNT, CDR2 FRNRAP. V was cut by 0 bases and J by 0 bases, with 12 bases left in between. The CDR3 has 17 amino acids. CDR3 in amino acids: CASGLVLGGTSGNTIYF. CDR3 coding DNA: TGTGCTAGTGGTTTGGTACTCGGGGGCACCTCTGGAAACACCATATATTTT.

This chain joins TRBV29-1 and TRBJ1-1; TRBD1 might be the D (6 bases). CDR3 length equals 13 residues. V lost 3 bases, J lost 1 base, and 9 bases lay in between. Germline assignment: CDR1 SQVTM and CDR2 ANQGSEA. In DNA form, the CDR3 reads TGCAGCGTTGACGGCAGGGGGAACACTGAAGCTTTCTTT. Amino acid sequence: CSVDGRGNTEAFF.

This chain uses TRBV5-1 with TRBJ2-4; 11 nucleotides line up with TRBD2. The CDR3 is 16 residues long. The germline CDR1 and CDR2 sequences are SGHRS and YFSETQ. J lost 9 bases, V lost 4 bases, and 12 bases had no gene match. DNA for the CDR3: TGCGCCAGCAGCATGGGACTAGCGGAGGAAGCCAGCATTCAGTACTTC. It specifies CASSMGLAEEASIQYF.

The chain carries TRBV7-2 and TRBJ1-2; D is ambiguous. The V end was cut by 1 base, the J end by 8 bases, with 14 bases between. This CDR3 contains 14 residues. CDR1 is SGHTA and CDR2 is FQGNSA in the germline V gene. CDR3 region: CASSLEVSGYGYTF. The CDR3 nucleotides are TGTGCCAGCAGCTTAGAAGTTTCGGGGTACGGCTACACCTTC.

The V and J genes are TRBV18 and TRBJ1-2; D not resolved. There are 12 residues in the CDR3. Trimming took 6 bases from V and 2 from J, leaving 7 bases between them. Germline-derived CDR1 and CDR2 are KGHSH and LQKENI. The CDR3 DNA is TGTGCCAGCTCCGGCGGGAACTATGGCTACACCTTC. It specifies CASSGGNYGYTF. Full variable domain (rest looked up from reference TRBV18 and TRBJ1-2): NAGVMQNPRHLVRRRGQEARLRCSPMKGHSHVYWYRQLPEEGLKFMVYLQKENIIDESGMPKERFSAEFPKEGPSILRIQQVVRGDSAAYFCASSGGNYGYTFGSGTRLTVV.

This clone has just a few counts. The chain joins TRBV2 to TRBJ1-1; unclear D gene. CDR1 and CDR2 (germline): SNHLY, FYNNEI. Trimming removed 7 bases from V and 3 bases from J, with 9 bases in between. The CDR3 consists of 12 residues. CDR3 sequence: CASKMGDTEAFF. CDR3 bases: TGTGCCAGCAAGATGGGAGACACTGAAGCTTTCTTT.

V usage is TRBV6-5 and J usage is TRBJ1-5; 9 nucleotides agree with TRBD1. The CDR3 sequence is 15 residues long. CDR1 and CDR2 from the germline V gene are MNHEY and SVGAGI. V trimming: 6 bases; J trimming: 3 bases; junction bases outside the gene matches: 6. CDR3 coding DNA: TGTGCCAGCAGCCGCACAGGGGGCAACAATCAGCCCCAGCATTTT. It yields the protein CASSRTGGNNQPQHF.

This sequence joins TRBV7-9 and TRBJ2-1, with D tentatively TRBD2 (6 bases). V lost 5 bases and J 8 bases, leaving 13 bases between the germline ends. CDR1 and CDR2 (germline): SEHNR, FQNEAQ (reference sequence). There are 13 residues in the CDR3. The CDR3 nucleotides read TGTGCCAGCAGCCTTAGACTAGACGATGAGCAGTTCTTC. Protein: CASSLRLDDEQFF.

The chain is built from TRBV7-2 and TRBJ2-3; no reliable D call. CDR1 is SGHTA and CDR2 is FQGNSA in the germline V gene. CDR3 size: 14 residues. The germline V and J ends were trimmed by 5 bases and 1 base, with 10 bases remaining between them. The DNA of the CDR3 is TGTGCCAGCAGCCCAAGGGTAGGCACAGATACGCAGTATTTT. This gives the protein CASSPRVGTDTQYF.

V gene TRBV15 combines with J gene TRBJ2-7, with D maybe TRBD2 (6 bases). V was shortened by 0 bases and J by 9 bases, with 12 bases between the two germline ends. This CDR3 has 13 residues. Germline loops: CDR1 LNHNV, CDR2 YYDKDF (reference sequence). The CDR3, as DNA: TGTGCCACCAGCAGAGATCTGGGGGAGGCGCAGTACTTC. Amino acids: CATSRDLGEAQYF.

The J gene is TRBJ2-7, the V gene TRBV6-5; D gene unclear. CDR1 is MNHEY, CDR2 SVGAGI, per germline. CDR3 length equals 15 residues. V was clipped by 2 bases and J by 0 bases, with 11 bases between them. CDR3 protein: CASSYDGSSSYEQYF. The CDR3 DNA follows: TGTGCCAGCAGTTACGACGGCTCAAGCTCCTACGAGCAGTACTTC.

This sequence joins TRBV4-3 and TRBJ2-3; D may match TRBD1 or TRBD2 (6 bases each). V lost 1 base to trimming and J lost 6 bases, with 14 bases between them. CDR1 LGHNA and CDR2 YSLEER come from the germline V gene. CDR3 length: 15 residues. Written as DNA, the CDR3 is TGCGCCAGCAGCCAAGTACTCGGGGGCCGGGATACGCAGTATTTT. As protein: CASSQVLGGRDTQYF.